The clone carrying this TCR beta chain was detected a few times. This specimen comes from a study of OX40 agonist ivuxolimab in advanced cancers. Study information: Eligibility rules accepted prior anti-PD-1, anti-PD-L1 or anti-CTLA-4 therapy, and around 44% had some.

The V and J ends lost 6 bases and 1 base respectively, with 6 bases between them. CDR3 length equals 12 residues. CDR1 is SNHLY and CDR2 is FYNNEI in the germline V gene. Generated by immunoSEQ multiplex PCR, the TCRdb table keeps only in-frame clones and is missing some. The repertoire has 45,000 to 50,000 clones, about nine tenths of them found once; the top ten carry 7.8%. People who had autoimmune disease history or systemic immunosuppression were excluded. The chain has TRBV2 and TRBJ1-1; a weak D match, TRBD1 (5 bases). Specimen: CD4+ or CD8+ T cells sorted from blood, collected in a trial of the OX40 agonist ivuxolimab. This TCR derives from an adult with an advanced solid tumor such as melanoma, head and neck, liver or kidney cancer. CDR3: CASRGGNTEAFF. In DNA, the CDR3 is TGTGCCAGCAGGGGGGGGAACACTGAAGCTTTCTTT. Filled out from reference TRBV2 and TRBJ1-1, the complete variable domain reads EPEVTQTPSHQVTQMGQEVILRCVPISNHLYFYWYRQILGQKVEFLVSFYNNEISEKSEIFDDQFSVERPDGSNFTLKIRSTKLEDSAMYFCASRGGNTEAFFGQGTRLTVV.